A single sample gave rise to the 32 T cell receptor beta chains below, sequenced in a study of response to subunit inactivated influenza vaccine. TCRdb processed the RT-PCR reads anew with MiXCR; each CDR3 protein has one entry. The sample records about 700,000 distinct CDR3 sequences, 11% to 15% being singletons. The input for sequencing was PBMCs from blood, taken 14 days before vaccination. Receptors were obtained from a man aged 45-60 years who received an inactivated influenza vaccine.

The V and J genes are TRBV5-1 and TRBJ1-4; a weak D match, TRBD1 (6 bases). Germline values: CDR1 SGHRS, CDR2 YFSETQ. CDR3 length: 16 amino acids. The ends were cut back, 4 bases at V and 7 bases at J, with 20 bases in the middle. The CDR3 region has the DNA TGCGCCAGCAGCCCTACTAGACAGGCGCCGTTTGAAAAACTGTTTTTT. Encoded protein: CASSPTRQAPFEKLFF.

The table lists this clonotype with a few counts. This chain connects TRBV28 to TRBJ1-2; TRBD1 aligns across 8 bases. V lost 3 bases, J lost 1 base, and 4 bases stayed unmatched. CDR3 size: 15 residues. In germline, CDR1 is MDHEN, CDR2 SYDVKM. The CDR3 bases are TGTGCCAGCAGTTTTGAGGACAGGGATAACTATGGCTACACCTTC. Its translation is CASSFEDRDNYGYTF.

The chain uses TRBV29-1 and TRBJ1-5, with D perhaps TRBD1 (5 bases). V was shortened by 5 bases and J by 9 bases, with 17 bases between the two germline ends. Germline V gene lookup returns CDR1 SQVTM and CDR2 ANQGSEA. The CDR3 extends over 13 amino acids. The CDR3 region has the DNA TGCAGCGTTCACACTTTCTATGGGGGGCCCCAGCATTTT. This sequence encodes CSVHTFYGGPQHF.

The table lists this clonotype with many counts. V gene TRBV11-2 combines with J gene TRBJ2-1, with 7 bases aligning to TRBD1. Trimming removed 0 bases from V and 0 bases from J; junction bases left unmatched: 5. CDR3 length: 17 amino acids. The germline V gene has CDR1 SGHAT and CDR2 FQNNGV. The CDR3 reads CASSLDSGQSSYNEQFF. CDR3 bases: TGTGCCAGCAGCTTAGATTCGGGACAGAGCTCCTACAATGAGCAGTTCTTC.

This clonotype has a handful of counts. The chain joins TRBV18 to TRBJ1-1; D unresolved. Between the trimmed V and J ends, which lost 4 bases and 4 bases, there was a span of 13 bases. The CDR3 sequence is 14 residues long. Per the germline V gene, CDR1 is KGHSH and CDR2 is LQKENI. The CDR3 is CASSLLHGGTEAFF. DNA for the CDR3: TGTGCCAGCTCACTCCTACACGGTGGCACTGAAGCTTTCTTT.

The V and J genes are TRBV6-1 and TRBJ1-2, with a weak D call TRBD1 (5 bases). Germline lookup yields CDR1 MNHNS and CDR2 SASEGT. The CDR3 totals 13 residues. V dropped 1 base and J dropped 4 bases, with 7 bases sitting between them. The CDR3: CASSEGGGYGYTF. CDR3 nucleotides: TGTGCCAGCAGTGAAGGGGGGGGCTATGGCTACACCTTC.

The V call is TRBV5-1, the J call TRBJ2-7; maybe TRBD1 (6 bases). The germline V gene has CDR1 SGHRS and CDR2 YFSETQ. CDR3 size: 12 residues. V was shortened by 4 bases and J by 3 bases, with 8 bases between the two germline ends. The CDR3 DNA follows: TGCGCCAGCAGCCAGGGACACTACGAGCAGTACTTC. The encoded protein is CASSQGHYEQYF.

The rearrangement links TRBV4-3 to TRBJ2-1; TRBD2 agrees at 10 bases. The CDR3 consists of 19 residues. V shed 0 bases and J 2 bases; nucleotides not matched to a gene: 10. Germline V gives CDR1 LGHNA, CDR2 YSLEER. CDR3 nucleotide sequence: TGCGCCAGCAGCCAAGAGGCTAGCGGGAGTTGGAGAACCTACAATGAGCAGTTCTTC. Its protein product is CASSQEASGSWRTYNEQFF.

CDR3 DNA: TGTGCCAGCAGTTACGGGAGACGGGAGACCCAGTACTTC. Amino acids: CASSYGRRETQYF. This chain joins TRBV6-2 or TRBV6-3 and TRBJ2-5; possible D gene TRBD2, 5 bases. This CDR3 comprises 13 residues. V lost 2 bases and J 5 bases, leaving 9 bases between the germline ends. Germline assignment: CDR1 MNHEY and CDR2 SVGEGT.

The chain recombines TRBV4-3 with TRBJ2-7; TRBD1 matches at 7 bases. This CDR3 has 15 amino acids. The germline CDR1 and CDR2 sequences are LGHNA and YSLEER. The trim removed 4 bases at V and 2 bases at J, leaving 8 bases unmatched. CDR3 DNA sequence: TGCGCCAGCAGCCTTTCCAGGGGGTACCCCTACGAGCAGTACTTC. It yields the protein CASSLSRGYPYEQYF.

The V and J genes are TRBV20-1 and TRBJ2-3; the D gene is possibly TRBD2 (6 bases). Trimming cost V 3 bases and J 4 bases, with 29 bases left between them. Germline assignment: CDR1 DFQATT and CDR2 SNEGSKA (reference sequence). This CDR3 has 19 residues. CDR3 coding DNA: TGCAGTGCTAGTTGGTTAGCGGAGGATTTTATTGAACGTGCAGATACGCAGTATTTT. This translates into CSASWLAEDFIERADTQYF.

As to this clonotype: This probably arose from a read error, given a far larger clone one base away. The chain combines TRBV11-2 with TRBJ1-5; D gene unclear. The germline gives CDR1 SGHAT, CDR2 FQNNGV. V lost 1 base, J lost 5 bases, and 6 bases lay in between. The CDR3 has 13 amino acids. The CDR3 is CASSLAVDQPQHF. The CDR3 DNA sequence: TGTGCCAGCAGCTTAGCAGTGGATCAGCCCCAGCATTTT.

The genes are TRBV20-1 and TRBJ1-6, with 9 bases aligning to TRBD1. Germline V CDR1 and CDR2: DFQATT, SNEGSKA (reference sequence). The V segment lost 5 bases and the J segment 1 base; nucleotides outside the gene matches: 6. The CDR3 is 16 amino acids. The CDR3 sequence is CSARRDRESYNSPLHF. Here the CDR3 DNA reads TGCAGTGCTCGCCGGGACAGGGAATCCTATAATTCACCCCTCCACTTT.

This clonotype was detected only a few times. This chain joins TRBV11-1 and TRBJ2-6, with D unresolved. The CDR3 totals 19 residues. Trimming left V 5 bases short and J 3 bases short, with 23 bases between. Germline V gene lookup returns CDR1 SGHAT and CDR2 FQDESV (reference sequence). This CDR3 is CASSPAPLGALSGANVLTF. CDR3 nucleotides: TGTGCCAGCAGCCCCGCCCCTCTCGGAGCTCTAAGTGGGGCCAACGTCCTGACTTTC.

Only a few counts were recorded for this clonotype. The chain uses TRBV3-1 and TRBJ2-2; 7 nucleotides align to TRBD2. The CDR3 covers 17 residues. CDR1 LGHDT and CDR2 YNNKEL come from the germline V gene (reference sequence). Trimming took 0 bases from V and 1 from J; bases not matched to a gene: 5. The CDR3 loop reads CASSQEHGGWNTGELFF. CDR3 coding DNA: TGTGCCAGCAGCCAAGAACACGGGGGGTGGAACACCGGGGAGCTGTTTTTT.

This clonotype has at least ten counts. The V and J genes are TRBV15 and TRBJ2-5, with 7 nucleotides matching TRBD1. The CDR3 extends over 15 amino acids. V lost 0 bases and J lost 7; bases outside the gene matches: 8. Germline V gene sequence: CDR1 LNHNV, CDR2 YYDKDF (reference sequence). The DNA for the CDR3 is TGTGCCACCAGCAGAGAAGGGGGCGCGATGTTGACCCAGTACTTC. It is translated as CATSREGGAMLTQYF.

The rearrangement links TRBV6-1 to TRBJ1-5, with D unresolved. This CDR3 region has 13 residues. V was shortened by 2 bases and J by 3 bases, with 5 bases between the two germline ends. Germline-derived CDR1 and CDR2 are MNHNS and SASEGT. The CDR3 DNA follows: TGTGCCAGCAGTGAACGGCCCAATCAGCCCCAGCATTTT. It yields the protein CASSERPNQPQHF.

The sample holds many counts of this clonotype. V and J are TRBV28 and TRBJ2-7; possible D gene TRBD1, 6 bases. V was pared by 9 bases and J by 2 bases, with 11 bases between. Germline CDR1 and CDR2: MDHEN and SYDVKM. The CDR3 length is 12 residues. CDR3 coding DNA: TGTGCCAGTGTGGGGGCAGCCTACGAGCAGTACTTC. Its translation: CASVGAAYEQYF.

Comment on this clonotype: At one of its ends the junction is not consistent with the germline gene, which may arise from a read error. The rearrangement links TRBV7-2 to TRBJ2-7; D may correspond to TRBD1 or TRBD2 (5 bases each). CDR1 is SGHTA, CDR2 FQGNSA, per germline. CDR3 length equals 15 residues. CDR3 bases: TGTGCCAGCAGCCCTGCCCGGGACCGACATACGAGCATGGACTTC. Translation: CASSPARDRHTSMDF.

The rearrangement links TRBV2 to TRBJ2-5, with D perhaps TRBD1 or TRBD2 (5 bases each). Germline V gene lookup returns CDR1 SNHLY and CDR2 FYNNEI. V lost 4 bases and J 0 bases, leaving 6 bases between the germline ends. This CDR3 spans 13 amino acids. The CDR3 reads CASSGGNQETQYF. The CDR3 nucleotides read TGTGCCAGCAGTGGGGGGAACCAAGAGACCCAGTACTTC. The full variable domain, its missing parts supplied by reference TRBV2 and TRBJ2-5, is EPEVTQTPSHQVTQMGQEVILRCVPISNHLYFYWYRQILGQKVEFLVSFYNNEISEKSEIFDDQFSVERPDGSNFTLKIRSTKLEDSAMYFCASSGGNQETQYFGPGTRLLVL.

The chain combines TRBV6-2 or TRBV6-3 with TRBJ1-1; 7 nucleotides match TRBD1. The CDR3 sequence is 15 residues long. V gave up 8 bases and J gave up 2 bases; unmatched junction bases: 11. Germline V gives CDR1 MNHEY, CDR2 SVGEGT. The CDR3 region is CASSKLGQLNTEAFF. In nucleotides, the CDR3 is TGTGCCAGCTCTAAACTGGGACAGCTAAACACTGAAGCTTTCTTT.

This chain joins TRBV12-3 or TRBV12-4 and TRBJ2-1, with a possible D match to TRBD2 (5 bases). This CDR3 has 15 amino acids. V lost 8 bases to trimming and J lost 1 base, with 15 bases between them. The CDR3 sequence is CASSPVRTSYNEQFF. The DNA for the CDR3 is TGTGCCAGCTCACCTGTCAGGACTTCCTACAATGAGCAGTTCTTC.

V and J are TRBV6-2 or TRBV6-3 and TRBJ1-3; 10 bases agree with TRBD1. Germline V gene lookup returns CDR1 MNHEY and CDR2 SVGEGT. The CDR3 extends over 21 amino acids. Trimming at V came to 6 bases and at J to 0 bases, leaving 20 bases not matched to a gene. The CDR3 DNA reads TGTGCCAGCAGCCCCCGGGACAGGGGCTTAAGGCCAAGGTCCTCTGGAAACACCATATATTTT. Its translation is CASSPRDRGLRPRSSGNTIYF.

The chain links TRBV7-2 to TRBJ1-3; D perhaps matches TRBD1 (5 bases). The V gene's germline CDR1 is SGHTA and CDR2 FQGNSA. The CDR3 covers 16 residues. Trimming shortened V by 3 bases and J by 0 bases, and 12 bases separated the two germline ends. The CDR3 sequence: CASSFLGQGSGNTIYF. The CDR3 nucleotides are TGTGCCAGCAGCTTCCTGGGGCAGGGCTCTGGAAACACCATATATTTT.

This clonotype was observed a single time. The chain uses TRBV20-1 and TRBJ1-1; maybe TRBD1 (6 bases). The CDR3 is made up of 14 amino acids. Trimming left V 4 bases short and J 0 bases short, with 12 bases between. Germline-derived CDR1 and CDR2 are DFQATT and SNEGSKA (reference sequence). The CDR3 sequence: CSAKTGHLNTEAFF. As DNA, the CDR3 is TGCAGTGCTAAAACGGGACACTTGAACACTGAAGCTTTCTTT.

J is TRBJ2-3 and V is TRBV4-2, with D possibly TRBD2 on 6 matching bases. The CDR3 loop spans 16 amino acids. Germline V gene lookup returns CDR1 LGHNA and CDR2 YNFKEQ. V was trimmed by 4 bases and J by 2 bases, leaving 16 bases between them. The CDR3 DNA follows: TGTGCCAGCAGCCTACAAGCGGGTGAGAACACAGATACGCAGTATTTT. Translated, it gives CASSLQAGENTDTQYF.

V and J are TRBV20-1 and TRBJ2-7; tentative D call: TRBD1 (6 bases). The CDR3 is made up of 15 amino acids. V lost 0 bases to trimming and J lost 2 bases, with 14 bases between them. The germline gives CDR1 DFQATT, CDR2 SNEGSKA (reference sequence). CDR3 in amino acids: CSARDRTGRAYEQYF. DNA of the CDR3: TGCAGTGCTAGAGATCGTACAGGGAGAGCCTACGAGCAGTACTTC.

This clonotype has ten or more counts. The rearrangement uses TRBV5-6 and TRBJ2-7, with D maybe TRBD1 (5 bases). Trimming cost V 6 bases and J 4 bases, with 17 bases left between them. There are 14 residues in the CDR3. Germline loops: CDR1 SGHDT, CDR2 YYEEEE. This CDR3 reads CASIYSLQEYEQYF. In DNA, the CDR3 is TGTGCCAGCATCTACTCGCTACAGGAGTACGAGCAGTACTTC.

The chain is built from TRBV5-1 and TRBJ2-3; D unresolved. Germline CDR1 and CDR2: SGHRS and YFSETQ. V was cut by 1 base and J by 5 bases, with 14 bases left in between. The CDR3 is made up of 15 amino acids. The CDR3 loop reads CASSLLGGELDTQYF. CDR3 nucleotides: TGCGCCAGCAGCTTGCTTGGCGGAGAGTTAGATACGCAGTATTTT.

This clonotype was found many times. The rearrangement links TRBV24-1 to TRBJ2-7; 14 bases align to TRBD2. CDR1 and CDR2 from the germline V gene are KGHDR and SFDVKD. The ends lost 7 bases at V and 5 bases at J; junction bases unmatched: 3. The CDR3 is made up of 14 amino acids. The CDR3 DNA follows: TGTGCCACCAGGGGACTAGCGGGAGTGCACGAGCAGTACTTC. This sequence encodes CATRGLAGVHEQYF.

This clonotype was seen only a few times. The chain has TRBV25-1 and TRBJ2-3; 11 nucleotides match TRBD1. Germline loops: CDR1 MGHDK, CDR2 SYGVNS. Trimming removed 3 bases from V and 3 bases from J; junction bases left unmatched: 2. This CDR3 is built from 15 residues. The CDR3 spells CASSEGTGGTDTQYF. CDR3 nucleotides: TGTGCCAGCAGTGAGGGGACAGGGGGTACAGATACGCAGTATTTT.

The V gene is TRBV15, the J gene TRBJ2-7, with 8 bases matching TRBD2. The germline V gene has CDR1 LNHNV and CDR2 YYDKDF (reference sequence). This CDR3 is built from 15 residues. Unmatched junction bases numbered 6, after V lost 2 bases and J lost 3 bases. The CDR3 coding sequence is TGTGCCACCAGCAGACGAACCCGGGGGGGCTACGAGCAGTACTTC. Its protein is CATSRRTRGGYEQYF.